This TCR beta chain was identified in a study of blood T cell repertoires in COVID-19. The wider study: Researchers got acute and convalescent COVID-19 samples from the United States, Italy and Spain. The analysed material was cDNA or gDNA that came from T cells, B-cell-depleted T cells, or PBMCs.

Using immunoSEQ multiplex PCR, the repertoire was profiled, and TCRdb retains in-frame clones only, with some absent. The sample lists 400,000 or so clones; about 90% were seen once. The participants were between 18 and 89 years old and came from fewer than 25 US areas. CDR3 length: 15 amino acids. V shed 8 bases and J shed 0 bases, with 17 bases lying between them. In germline, CDR1 is SNHLY, CDR2 FYNNEI. The sequence derives from a man aged 18 to 29 who had recovered from COVID-19. Sequencing was carried out using PBMCs or T cells enriched from blood (not recorded which). The V gene is TRBV2, the J gene TRBJ2-7; D possibly corresponds to TRBD2 (6 bases). This CDR3 reads CASGGGKTNSYEQYF. Here the CDR3 DNA reads TGTGCCAGCGGTGGAGGGAAGACTAACTCCTACGAGCAGTACTTC.